This T cell receptor beta chain was sequenced during a study of shared clonotypes between healthy human individuals. Study results and limitations: Shared clonotypes: 4.5% to 6% naive CD4, about 3.3% naive CD8, over 2% memory CD4, more than 0.3% memory CD8.

Authors' data handling: There were no quality scores in the junction-only immunoSEQ sequences, so filtering differed. Profiling relied on immunoSEQ multiplex PCR, and the TCRdb table lists in-frame clones only, not all of them. That table gives V, J and clone size, and the DNA gave D and trimming. The sample includes about 700,000 clones, just over 90% of them seen just once. To note about this clone: Its antigen is undetermined.

Germline V CDR1 and CDR2: MDHEN, SYDVKM. With V trimmed by 6 bases and J by 7 bases, 12 bases remained unmatched. CDR3 length equals 15 residues. It was CD45RO-negative cells, positively selected for CCR7, that made up naive CD8 cells, with terminally differentiated effector memory CD45RA+ cells excluded. Free of recent acute infections or vaccinations, the donors were healthy HIV-negative adults. Only Caucasian adults living in Nashville, Tennessee served as donors. This TCR derives from a young man in good health. Sequencing input: naive CD8+ T cells sorted from blood. The genes are TRBV28 and TRBJ2-1; 7 positions agree with TRBD2. The DNA of the CDR3 is TGTGCCAGCAGGCATGCGGGAGTTAGCGGGAATGAGCAGTTCTTC. Amino acid sequence: CASRHAGVSGNEQFF.